The rows below give T cell receptor beta chains drawn from one sample of a study of blood T cell repertoires in COVID-19. Assay: immunoSEQ multiplex PCR; the TCRdb copy retains only in-frame clones and omits some. The table includes 150,000 to 200,000 clones, about four fifths detected once. Input material: PBMCs or T cells enriched from blood (not recorded which). These receptor sequences come from a man aged 50-60 years who had recovered from COVID-19. CDR3s include the opening cysteine and the closing phenylalanine or tryptophan. The D gene is left open where the match is weak. Clone size, where shown, is once, few, many, or a class for clones that have expanded.

NA | TRBJ1-1 | NA | TRBV6-5 | TGTGCCAGCAGTTACTCGATGACAGATGACACTGAAGCTTTCTTT | CASSYSMTDDTEAFF
once | TRBJ1-1 | TRBD1 | TRBV19 | TGTGCCAGTAGAAACAGGGGAAGGACTGAAGCTTTCTTT | CASRNRGRTEAFF
NA | TRBJ2-2 | TRBD1 | TRBV7-2 | TGTGCCAGCAGCTTAGCCTACAGGGGCCCGAACACCGGGGAGCTGTTTTTT | CASSLAYRGPNTGELFF
NA | TRBJ1-1 | NA | TRBV19 | TGTGCCCTATGTCGGCAGGGTGTCACTGAAGCTTTCTTT | CALCRQGVTEAFF
NA | TRBJ1-3 | NA | TRBV25-1 | TGTGCCAGTCAGGCGTCTGGAAACACCATATATTTT | CASQASGNTIYF
NA | TRBJ1-5 | TRBD1 | TRBV6-5 | TGTGCCAGCTCCACAGGGGGAAATCAGCCCCAGCATTTT | CASSTGGNQPQHF
NA | TRBJ1-4 | NA | TRBV6-1 | TGTGCCAGCAGTGAAGTCCCTGGGGGCAGCACTAATGAAAAACTGTTTTTT | CASSEVPGGSTNEKLFF
NA | TRBJ1-1 | NA | TRBV7-9 | TGTGCCAGCAGCTTCGGGAACACTGAAGCTTTCTTT | CASSFGNTEAFF
NA | TRBJ1-2 | TRBD1 | TRBV6-5 | TGTGCCAGCAGGGACAGGGGGCGGATGGTCTATGGCTACACCTTC | CASRDRGRMVYGYTF
NA | TRBJ2-5 | TRBD1 | TRBV6-5 | TGTGCCAGCAGATACAGGGGAACACAAGAGACCCAGTACTTC | CASRYRGTQETQYF
once | TRBJ2-7 | NA | TRBV6-4 | TGTGCCAGCAGTGACCCAGGGGGGAGAGGGTACGAGCAGTACTTC | CASSDPGGRGYEQYF
NA | TRBJ1-2 | TRBD1 | TRBV9 | TGTGCCAGCAGCGTAGAGTGGACAGGGGGCTTCGGAAATGGCTACACCTTC | CASSVEWTGGFGNGYTF
few | TRBJ1-2 | TRBD1 | TRBV5-8 | TGTGCCAGCAGCTTAGGGACAGTCTATGGCTACACCTTC | CASSLGTVYGYTF
once | TRBJ2-7 | NA | TRBV10-3 | TGTGCCATCAGCGCACAGGGTTACGAGCAGTACTTC | CAISAQGYEQYF
NA | TRBJ2-5 | TRBD1 | TRBV4-1 | TGCGCCAGCAGCCAAGACCGGCGTCGCGGACAGGGTCACCAAGAGACCCAGTACTTC | CASSQDRRRGQGHQETQYF
NA | TRBJ1-5 | NA | TRBV28 | TGTGCCAGCAGTTTATTAGGGGGTGGTCAGCCCCAGCATTTT | CASSLLGGGQPQHF
NA | TRBJ2-5 | NA | TRBV11-2 | TGTGCCAGCAGCTTAGGAGGGGGGGCCGGTGAGACCCAGTACTTC | CASSLGGGAGETQYF
NA | TRBJ1-2 | TRBD1 | TRBV7-2 | TGTGCCAGCAGCTTAGGAGGACAGGGGCGAGATGGCTACACCTTC | CASSLGGQGRDGYTF
many | TRBJ2-3 | TRBD1 | TRBV6-4 | TGTGCCAGCAGTGACTCGACAGGGGGCGCAGATACGCAGTATTTT | CASSDSTGGADTQYF
NA | TRBJ1-4 | TRBD1 | TRBV4-1 | TGCGCCAGCAGTTACACAGGGGCGACTAATGAAAAACTGTTTTTT | CASSYTGATNEKLFF
NA | TRBJ2-3 | NA | TRBV5-6 | TGTGCCAGCAGCTTGGAGGGGGTCACAGATACGCAGTATTTT | CASSLEGVTDTQYF
NA | TRBJ1-6 | NA | TRBV18 | TGTGCCAGCTCACAACAGGATTCACCCCTCCACTTT | CASSQQDSPLHF